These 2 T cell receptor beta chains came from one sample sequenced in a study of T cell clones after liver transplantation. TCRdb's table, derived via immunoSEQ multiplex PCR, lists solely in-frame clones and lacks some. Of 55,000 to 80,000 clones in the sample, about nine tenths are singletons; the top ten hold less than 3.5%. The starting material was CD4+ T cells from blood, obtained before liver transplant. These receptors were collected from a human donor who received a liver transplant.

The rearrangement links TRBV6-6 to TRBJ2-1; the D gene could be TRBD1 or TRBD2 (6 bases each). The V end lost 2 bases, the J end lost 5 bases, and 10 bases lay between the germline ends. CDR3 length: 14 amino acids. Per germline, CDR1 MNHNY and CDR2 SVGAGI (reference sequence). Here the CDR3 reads CASSYPGGHNEQFF. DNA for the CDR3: TGTGCCAGCAGTTACCCCGGGGGCCACAATGAGCAGTTCTTC.

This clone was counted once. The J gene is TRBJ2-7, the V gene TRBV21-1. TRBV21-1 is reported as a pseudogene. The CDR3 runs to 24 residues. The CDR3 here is CASSKEEQLFTDSTDFRALYEQYF. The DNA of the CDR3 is TGTGCCAGCAGCAAAGAAGAACAGCTTTTTACCGACTCCACGGATTTTCGGGCTCTCTACGAGCAGTACTTC.